The entry that follows covers one T cell receptor (beta chain) sequence. Its antigen is as yet unknown. These data come from a study of blood T cells in healthy people across ages. Study-level results: Conclusively comparing naive with antigen-experienced cells was impossible with unsorted PBMCs.

Alongside a J-beta primer mix, a sample-barcoded 5' primer served in a second PCR lasting about 7 to 12 cycles. Template switching added a 12-random-nucleotide identifier to every cDNA molecule. Every sample gave at least 3 million paired-end reads containing CDR3. One entry per CDR3 protein, called by TCRdb with MiXCR from the 5' RACE reads. The top ten clones hold about 30% of a sample with approximately 670,000 distinct CDR3 sequences, roughly two fifths of them seen once. The germline V gene encodes CDR1 MNHEY and CDR2 SVGAGI. The CDR3 has 15 residues. The V end lost 4 bases, the J end lost 0 bases, and 9 bases lay between the germline ends.

The chain combines TRBV6-5 with TRBJ1-4; D remains unclear. Sequences were obtained from blood. The receptor was derived from a man at least 80 years old in good health. CDR3: CASSSRGATNEKLFF. The CDR3 DNA reads TGTGCCAGCAGTTCCCGGGGTGCAACTAATGAAAAACTGTTTTTT.